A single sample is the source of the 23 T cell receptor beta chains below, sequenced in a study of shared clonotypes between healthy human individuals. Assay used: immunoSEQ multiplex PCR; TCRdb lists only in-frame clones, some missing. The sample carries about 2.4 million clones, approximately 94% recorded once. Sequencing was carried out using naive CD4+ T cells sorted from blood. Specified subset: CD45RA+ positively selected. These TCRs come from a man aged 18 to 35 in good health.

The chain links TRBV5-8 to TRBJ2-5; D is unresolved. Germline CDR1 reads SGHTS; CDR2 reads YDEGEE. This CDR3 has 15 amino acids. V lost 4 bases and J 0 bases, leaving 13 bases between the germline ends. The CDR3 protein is CASSIKQLYQETQYF. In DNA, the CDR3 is TGTGCCAGCAGCATAAAACAGTTGTACCAAGAGACCCAGTACTTC.

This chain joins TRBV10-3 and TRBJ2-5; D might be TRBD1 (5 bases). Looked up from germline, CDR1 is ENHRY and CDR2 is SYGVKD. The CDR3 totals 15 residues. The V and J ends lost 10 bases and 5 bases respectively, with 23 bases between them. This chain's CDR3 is CATGASYNSPETQYF. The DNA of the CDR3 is TGTGCCACTGGGGCTAGTTACAACAGTCCGGAGACCCAGTACTTC.

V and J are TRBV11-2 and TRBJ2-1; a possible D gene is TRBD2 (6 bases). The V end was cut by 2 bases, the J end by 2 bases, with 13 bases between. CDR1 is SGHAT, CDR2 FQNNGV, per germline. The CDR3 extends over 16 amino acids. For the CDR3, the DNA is TGTGCCAGCAGCTTACGCGGGGACTTTACCTACAATGAGCAGTTCTTC. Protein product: CASSLRGDFTYNEQFF. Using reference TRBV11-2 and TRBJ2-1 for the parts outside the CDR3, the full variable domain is EAGVAQSPRYKIIEKRQSVAFWCNPISGHATLYWYQQILGQGPKLLIQFQNNGVVDDSQLPKDRFSAERLKGVDSTLKIQPAKLEDSAVYLCASSLRGDFTYNEQFFGPGTRLTVL.

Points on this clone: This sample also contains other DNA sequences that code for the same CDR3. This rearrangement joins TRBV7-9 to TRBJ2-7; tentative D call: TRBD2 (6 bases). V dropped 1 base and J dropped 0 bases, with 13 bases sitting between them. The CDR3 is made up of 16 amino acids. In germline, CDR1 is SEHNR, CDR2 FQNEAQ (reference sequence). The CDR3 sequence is CASSLDGGGSSYEQYF. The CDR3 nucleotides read TGTGCCAGCAGCTTAGACGGAGGAGGGAGCTCCTACGAGCAGTACTTC.

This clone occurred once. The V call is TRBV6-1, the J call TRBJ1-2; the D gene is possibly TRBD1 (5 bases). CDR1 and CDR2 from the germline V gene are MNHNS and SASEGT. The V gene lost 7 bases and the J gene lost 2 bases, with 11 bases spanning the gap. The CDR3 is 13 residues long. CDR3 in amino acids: CASIPDRNYGYTF. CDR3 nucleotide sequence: TGTGCCAGCATCCCCGACAGAAACTATGGCTACACCTTC.

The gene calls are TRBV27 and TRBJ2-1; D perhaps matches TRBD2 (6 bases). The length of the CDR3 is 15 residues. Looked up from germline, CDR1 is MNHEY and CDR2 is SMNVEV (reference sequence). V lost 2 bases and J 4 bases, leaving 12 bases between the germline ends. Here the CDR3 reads CASSLGAGWYNEQFF. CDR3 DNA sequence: TGTGCCAGCAGTTTAGGGGCGGGATGGTACAATGAGCAGTTCTTC.

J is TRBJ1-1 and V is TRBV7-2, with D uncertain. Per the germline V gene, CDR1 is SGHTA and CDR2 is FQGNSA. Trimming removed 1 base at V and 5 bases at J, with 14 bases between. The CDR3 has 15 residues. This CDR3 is CASSLESGRKTEAFF. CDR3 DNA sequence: TGTGCCAGCAGCTTAGAGTCCGGGAGGAAAACTGAAGCTTTCTTT.

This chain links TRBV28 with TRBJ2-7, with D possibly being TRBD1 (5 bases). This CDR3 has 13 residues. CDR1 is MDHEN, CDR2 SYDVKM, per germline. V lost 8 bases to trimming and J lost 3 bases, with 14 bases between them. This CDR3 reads CASCTTGLYEQYF. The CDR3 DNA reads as TGTGCCAGCTGCACCACAGGCCTCTACGAGCAGTACTTC. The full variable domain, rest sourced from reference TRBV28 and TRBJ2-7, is DVKVTQSSRYLVKRTGEKVFLECVQDMDHENMFWYRQDPGLGLRLIYFSYDVKMKEKGDIPEGYSVSREKKERFSLILESASTNQTSMYLCASCTTGLYEQYFGPGTRLTVT.

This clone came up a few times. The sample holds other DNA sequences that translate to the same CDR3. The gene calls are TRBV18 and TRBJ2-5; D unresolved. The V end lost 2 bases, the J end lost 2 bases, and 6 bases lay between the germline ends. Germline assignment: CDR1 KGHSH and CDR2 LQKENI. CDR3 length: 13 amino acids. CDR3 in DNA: TGTGCCAGCTCACCAGGGGTTCAAGAGACCCAGTACTTC. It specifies CASSPGVQETQYF. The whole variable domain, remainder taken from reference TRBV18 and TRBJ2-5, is NAGVMQNPRHLVRRRGQEARLRCSPMKGHSHVYWYRQLPEEGLKFMVYLQKENIIDESGMPKERFSAEFPKEGPSILRIQQVVRGDSAAYFCASSPGVQETQYFGPGTRLLVL.

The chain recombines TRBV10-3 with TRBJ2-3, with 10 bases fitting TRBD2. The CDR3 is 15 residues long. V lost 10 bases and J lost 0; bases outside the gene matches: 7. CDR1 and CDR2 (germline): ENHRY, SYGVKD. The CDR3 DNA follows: TGTGCCACCGCCGGACTAGCGGCCAGCACAGATACGCAGTATTTT. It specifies CATAGLAASTDTQYF.

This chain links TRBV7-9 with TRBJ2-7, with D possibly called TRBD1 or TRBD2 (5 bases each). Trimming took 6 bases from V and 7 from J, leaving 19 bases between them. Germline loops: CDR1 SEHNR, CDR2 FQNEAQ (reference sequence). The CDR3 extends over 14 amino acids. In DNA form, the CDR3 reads TGTGCCAGCAGGAGGGGTTCCCCAACGGGAGAGCAGTACTTC. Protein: CASRRGSPTGEQYF.

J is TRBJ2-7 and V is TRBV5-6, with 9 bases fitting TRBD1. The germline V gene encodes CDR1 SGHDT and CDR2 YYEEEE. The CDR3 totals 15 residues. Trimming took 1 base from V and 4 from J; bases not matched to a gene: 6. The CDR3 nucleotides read TGTGCCAGCAGCTTGCTGGACAGGGGTTCGTACGAGCAGTACTTC. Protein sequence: CASSLLDRGSYEQYF.

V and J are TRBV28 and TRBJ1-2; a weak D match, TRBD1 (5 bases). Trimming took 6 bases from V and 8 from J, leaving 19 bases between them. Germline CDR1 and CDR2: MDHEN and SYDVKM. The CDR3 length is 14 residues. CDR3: CASSTEGAWGGYTF. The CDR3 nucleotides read TGTGCCAGCAGCACCGAAGGGGCCTGGGGCGGCTACACCTTC.

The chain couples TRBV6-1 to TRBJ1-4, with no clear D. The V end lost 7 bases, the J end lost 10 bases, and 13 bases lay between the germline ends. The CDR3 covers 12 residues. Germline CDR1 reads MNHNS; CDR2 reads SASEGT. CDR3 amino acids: CASTREKGKLFF. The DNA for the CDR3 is TGTGCCAGCACAAGGGAGAAGGGAAAACTGTTTTTT.

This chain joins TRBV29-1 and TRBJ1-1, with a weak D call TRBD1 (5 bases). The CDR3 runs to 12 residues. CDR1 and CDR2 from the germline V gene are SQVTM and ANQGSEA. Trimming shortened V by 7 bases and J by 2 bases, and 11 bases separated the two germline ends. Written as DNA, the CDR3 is TGCAGCGCCGAGGGGCTAAACACTGAAGCTTTCTTT. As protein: CSAEGLNTEAFF.

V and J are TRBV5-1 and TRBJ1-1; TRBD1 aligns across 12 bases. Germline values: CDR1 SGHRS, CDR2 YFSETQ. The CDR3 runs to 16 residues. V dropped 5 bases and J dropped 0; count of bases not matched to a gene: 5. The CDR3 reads CASSMGQGAMNTEAFF. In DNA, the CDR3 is TGCGCCAGCAGTATGGGACAGGGGGCAATGAACACTGAAGCTTTCTTT.

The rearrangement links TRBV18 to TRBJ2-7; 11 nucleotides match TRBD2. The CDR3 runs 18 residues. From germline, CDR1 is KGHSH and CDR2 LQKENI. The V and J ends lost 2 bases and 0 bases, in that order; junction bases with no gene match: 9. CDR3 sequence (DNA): TGTGCCAGCTCACCAGTAATAGCGGGAGGGCTAACCTCCTACGAGCAGTACTTC. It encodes CASSPVIAGGLTSYEQYF.

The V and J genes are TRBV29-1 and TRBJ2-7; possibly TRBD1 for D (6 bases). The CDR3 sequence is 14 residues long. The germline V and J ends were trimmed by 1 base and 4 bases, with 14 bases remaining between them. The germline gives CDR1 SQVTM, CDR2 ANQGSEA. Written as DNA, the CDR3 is TGCAGCGTTGAAGGACCCGGGACACCTTACGAGCAGTACTTC. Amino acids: CSVEGPGTPYEQYF.

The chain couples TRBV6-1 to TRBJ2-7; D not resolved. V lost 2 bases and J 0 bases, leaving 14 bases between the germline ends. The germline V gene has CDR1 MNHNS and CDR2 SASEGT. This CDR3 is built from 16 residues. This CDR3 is CASSEFTHQSSYEQYF. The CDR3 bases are TGTGCCAGCAGTGAATTTACCCACCAATCCTCCTACGAGCAGTACTTC.

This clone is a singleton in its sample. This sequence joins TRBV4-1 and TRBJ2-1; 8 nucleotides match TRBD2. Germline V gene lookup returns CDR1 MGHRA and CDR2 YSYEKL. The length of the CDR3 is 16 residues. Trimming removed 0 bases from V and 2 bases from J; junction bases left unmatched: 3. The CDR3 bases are TGCGCCAGCAGCCAAGACGTAGCGGGGCCCTACAATGAGCAGTTCTTC. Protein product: CASSQDVAGPYNEQFF.

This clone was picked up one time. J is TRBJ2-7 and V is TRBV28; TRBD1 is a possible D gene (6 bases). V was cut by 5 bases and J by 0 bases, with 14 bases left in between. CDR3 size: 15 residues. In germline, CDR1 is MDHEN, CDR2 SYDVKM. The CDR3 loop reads CASSRRGKSSYEQYF. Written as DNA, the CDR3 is TGTGCCAGCAGTCGCAGGGGTAAGAGCTCCTACGAGCAGTACTTC.

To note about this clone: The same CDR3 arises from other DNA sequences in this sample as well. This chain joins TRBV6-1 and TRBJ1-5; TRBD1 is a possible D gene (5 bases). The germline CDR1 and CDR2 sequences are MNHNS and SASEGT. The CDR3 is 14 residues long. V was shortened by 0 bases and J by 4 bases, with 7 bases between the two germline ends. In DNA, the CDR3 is TGTGCCAGCAGTGAAGCTTGGGGGAATCAGCCCCAGCATTTT. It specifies CASSEAWGNQPQHF.

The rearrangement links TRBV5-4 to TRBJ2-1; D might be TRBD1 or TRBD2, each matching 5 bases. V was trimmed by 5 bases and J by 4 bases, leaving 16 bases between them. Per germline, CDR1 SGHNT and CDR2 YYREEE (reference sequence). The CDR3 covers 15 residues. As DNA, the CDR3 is TGTGCCAGCAGGGTGGGTGGGGGAGATTACAATGAGCAGTTCTTC. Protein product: CASRVGGGDYNEQFF.